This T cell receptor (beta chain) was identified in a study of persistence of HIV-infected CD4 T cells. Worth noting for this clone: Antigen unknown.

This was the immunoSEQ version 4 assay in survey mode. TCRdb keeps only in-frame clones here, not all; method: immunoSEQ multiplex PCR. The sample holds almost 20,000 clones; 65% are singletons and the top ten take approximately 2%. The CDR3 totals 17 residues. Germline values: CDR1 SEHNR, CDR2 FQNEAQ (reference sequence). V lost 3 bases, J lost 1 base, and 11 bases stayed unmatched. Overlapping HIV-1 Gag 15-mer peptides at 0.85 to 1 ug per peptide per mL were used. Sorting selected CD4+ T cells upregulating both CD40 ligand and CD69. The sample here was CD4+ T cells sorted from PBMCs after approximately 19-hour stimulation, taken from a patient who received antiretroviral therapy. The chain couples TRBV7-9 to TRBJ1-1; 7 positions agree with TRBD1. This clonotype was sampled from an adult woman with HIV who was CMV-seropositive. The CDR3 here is CASSFTGTELENTEAFF. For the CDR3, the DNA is TGTGCCAGCAGCTTTACCGGGACAGAACTAGAGAACACTGAAGCTTTCTTT.